This T cell receptor beta chain was profiled in a study of blood T cells in healthy people across ages. The second PCR ran roughly 7 to 12 cycles with a sample-barcoded 5' primer and J-beta primers. Via MiXCR, TCRdb re-called the 5' RACE reads, giving one row per CDR3 protein. Here the sample spans 760,000 or so distinct CDR3 sequences, around a quarter being singletons. Germline V gives CDR1 LNHDA, CDR2 SQIVND (reference sequence). The CDR3 has 15 amino acids. Each donor's blood draw was approximately 10 milliliters of peripheral blood. A few counts support this clonotype. The sample was also linked to a second study, of T cells of mothers and their children. This second report adds: Slightly, though not significantly, more overlap was seen in related than in unrelated mother-child pairs.

This clonotype originated in a boy aged 5-17 years in good health. The chain carries TRBV19 and TRBJ2-5; D is uncertain. The J call is doubtful: the DNA matches TRBJ2-7 better. Sequencing was done on a sample of blood. CDR3 region: CASSIGASLIYEQYF. CDR3 in DNA: TGTGCCAGTAGTATAGGGGCTTCCCTGATCTACGAGCAGTACTTC.